Listed below are T cell receptor beta chains from one sample, sequenced in a study of blood T cell repertoires in COVID-19. Repertoires were generated with immunoSEQ multiplex PCR, while TCRdb's copy carries only in-frame clones and drops some. Among around 110,000 clones listed, over 60% were seen once. The sequenced sample was peripheral blood. These receptors all come from an older man with acute or convalescent COVID-19. Each CDR3 is given with its conserved first and last residue. A D gene is named only where the DNA matches it firmly. Clone size, where shown, is once, few, many, or a class for clones that have expanded.

cdr3_aa: CASSPRLAGGPGEQYF; cdr3_nt: TGTGCCAGCAGCCCTCGACTAGCGGGGGGGCCGGGCGAGCAGTACTTC; v_call: TRBV9; j_call: TRBJ2-7; clone_size: .; d_call: TRBD2
cdr3_aa: CASRATGGDRGNTIYF; cdr3_nt: TGTGCCAGCAGAGCTACAGGGGGGGATAGAGGAAACACCATATATTTT; v_call: TRBV25-1; j_call: TRBJ1-3; clone_size: few; d_call: TRBD1
cdr3_aa: CASSYRQGGNEQFF; cdr3_nt: TGTGCCAGCAGTTATCGACAGGGGGGCAATGAGCAGTTCTTC; v_call: TRBV6-6; j_call: TRBJ2-1; clone_size: .; d_call: TRBD1
cdr3_aa: CSVLAEGRETQYF; cdr3_nt: TGCAGCGTTTTAGCGGAGGGGAGAGAGACCCAGTACTTC; v_call: TRBV29-1; j_call: TRBJ2-5; clone_size: .; d_call: .
cdr3_aa: CASSEGRGSYNEQFF; cdr3_nt: TGTGCCAGCAGTGAGGGCAGGGGATCCTACAATGAGCAGTTCTTC; v_call: TRBV6-1; j_call: TRBJ2-1; clone_size: .; d_call: .
cdr3_aa: CASSSYGTGPTGELFF; cdr3_nt: TGTGCCAGCAGTTCCTACGGGACAGGGCCCACCGGGGAGCTGTTTTTT; v_call: TRBV6-2/TRBV6-3; j_call: TRBJ2-2; clone_size: .; d_call: TRBD1
cdr3_aa: CASSPGRSTDTQYF; cdr3_nt: TGTGCCAGCTCACCGGGCAGGAGCACAGATACGCAGTATTTT; v_call: TRBV18; j_call: TRBJ2-3; clone_size: .; d_call: .
cdr3_aa: CSVSTGGYTF; cdr3_nt: TGCAGCGTTAGCACGGGTGGCTACACCTTC; v_call: TRBV29-1; j_call: TRBJ1-2; clone_size: .; d_call: .
cdr3_aa: CASSYSRRGSPLHF; cdr3_nt: TGTGCCAGCAGTTACTCTCGGCGGGGGTCACCCCTCCACTTT; v_call: TRBV6-5; j_call: TRBJ1-6; clone_size: .; d_call: .
cdr3_aa: CASSLVQGGPNEQFF; cdr3_nt: TGTGCCAGCAGCTTAGTTCAGGGTGGTCCCAATGAGCAGTTCTTC; v_call: TRBV7-6; j_call: TRBJ2-1; clone_size: .; d_call: .
cdr3_aa: CASSPGTTDYEQYF; cdr3_nt: TGTGCCAGCTCACCCGGGACTACCGACTACGAGCAGTACTTC; v_call: TRBV18; j_call: TRBJ2-7; clone_size: .; d_call: TRBD2
cdr3_aa: CASNLGGTEAFF; cdr3_nt: TGTGCCAGCAACTTAGGGGGCACTGAAGCTTTCTTT; v_call: TRBV12-3/TRBV12-4; j_call: TRBJ1-1; clone_size: .; d_call: .
cdr3_aa: CASGGLAGVETQYF; cdr3_nt: TGCGCCAGCGGCGGGCTAGCGGGGGTAGAGACCCAGTACTTC; v_call: TRBV5-1; j_call: TRBJ2-5; clone_size: once; d_call: TRBD2
cdr3_aa: CASRGERGDYNEQFF; cdr3_nt: TGTGCCAGTAGAGGCGAGCGGGGGGATTACAATGAGCAGTTCTTC; v_call: TRBV19; j_call: TRBJ2-1; clone_size: .; d_call: TRBD2
cdr3_aa: CASATRTRGQETQYF; cdr3_nt: TGTGCCAGCGCCACCCGAACCAGGGGTCAAGAGACCCAGTACTTC; v_call: TRBV7-2; j_call: TRBJ2-5; clone_size: .; d_call: .
cdr3_aa: CASSLGQGRDQPQHF; cdr3_nt: TGTGCCAGCAGCTTAGGACAGGGGAGGGATCAGCCCCAGCATTTT; v_call: TRBV11-2; j_call: TRBJ1-5; clone_size: .; d_call: TRBD1
cdr3_aa: CASSSTSGNQPQHF; cdr3_nt: TGTGCCAGCAGTTCAACCTCGGGCAATCAGCCCCAGCATTTT; v_call: TRBV27; j_call: TRBJ1-5; clone_size: few; d_call: .
cdr3_aa: CASSIRLYNEQFF; cdr3_nt: TGTGCCAGTAGTATAAGACTGTACAATGAGCAGTTCTTC; v_call: TRBV19; j_call: TRBJ2-1; clone_size: .; d_call: .
cdr3_aa: CASSAWTGPLQPQHF; cdr3_nt: TGTGCCAGCAGCGCTTGGACAGGCCCTTTACAGCCCCAGCATTTT; v_call: TRBV6-2/TRBV6-3; j_call: TRBJ1-5; clone_size: .; d_call: TRBD1
cdr3_aa: CASSVGARGEYNEQFF; cdr3_nt: TGTGCCAGCAGCGTAGGTGCCAGGGGGGAATACAATGAGCAGTTCTTC; v_call: TRBV9; j_call: TRBJ2-1; clone_size: once; d_call: .
cdr3_aa: CASSHESLGRDIQYF; cdr3_nt: TGTGCCAGCAGCCACGAGTCCCTAGGGCGGGACATTCAGTACTTC; v_call: TRBV14; j_call: TRBJ2-4; clone_size: .; d_call: .
cdr3_aa: CASSFSPGQGAFGYTF; cdr3_nt: TGTGCCAGCAGTTTCTCACCGGGACAGGGGGCGTTTGGCTACACCTTC; v_call: TRBV27; j_call: TRBJ1-2; clone_size: .; d_call: TRBD1
cdr3_aa: CASSLIGGPEAFF; cdr3_nt: TGTGCCAGCAGCTTGATCGGGGGACCAGAAGCTTTCTTT; v_call: TRBV7-3; j_call: TRBJ1-1; clone_size: few; d_call: .
cdr3_aa: CASSHDPGPNQPQHF; cdr3_nt: TGTGCCAGCAGCCACGACCCTGGGCCCAATCAGCCCCAGCATTTT; v_call: TRBV5-5; j_call: TRBJ1-5; clone_size: .; d_call: .
cdr3_aa: CASSLDSSTGTGRYTEAFF; cdr3_nt: TGTGCCAGCAGCTTGGATTCTTCTACAGGGACGGGTAGATACACTGAAGCTTTCTTT; v_call: TRBV5-5; j_call: TRBJ1-1; clone_size: .; d_call: .
cdr3_aa: CASSTLGGSNSPLHF; cdr3_nt: TGTGCCAGCAGCACCCTGGGGGGGTCCAATTCACCCCTCCACTTT; v_call: TRBV7-3; j_call: TRBJ1-6; clone_size: .; d_call: .
cdr3_aa: CASSQDDLYEQYF; cdr3_nt: TGTGCCAGCAGCCAAGATGACTTGTACGAGCAGTACTTC; v_call: TRBV14; j_call: TRBJ2-7; clone_size: once; d_call: .
cdr3_aa: CASKQGRNTGELFF; cdr3_nt: TGTGCCAGCAAACAGGGGAGAAACACCGGGGAGCTGTTTTTT; v_call: TRBV6-4; j_call: TRBJ2-2; clone_size: few; d_call: TRBD1
cdr3_aa: CASSQSADWGNTIYF; cdr3_nt: TGTGCCAGCAGCCAATCGGCAGATTGGGGAAACACCATATATTTT; v_call: TRBV16; j_call: TRBJ1-3; clone_size: .; d_call: .
cdr3_aa: CATSIAGFTDTQYF; cdr3_nt: TGTGCCACCAGCATAGCGGGGTTCACAGATACGCAGTATTTT; v_call: TRBV15; j_call: TRBJ2-3; clone_size: .; d_call: TRBD2
cdr3_aa: CAAGSNYGYTF; cdr3_nt: TGTGCCGCGGGCTCGAACTATGGCTACACCTTC; v_call: TRBV19; j_call: TRBJ1-2; clone_size: .; d_call: .
cdr3_aa: CASRLTSASTDTQYF; cdr3_nt: TGCGCCAGCAGATTAACTAGCGCTAGCACAGATACGCAGTATTTT; v_call: TRBV10-2; j_call: TRBJ2-3; clone_size: .; d_call: TRBD2
cdr3_aa: CASQGDSNQPQHF; cdr3_nt: TGTGCCAGTCAAGGAGATAGCAATCAGCCCCAGCATTTT; v_call: TRBV12-3/TRBV12-4; j_call: TRBJ1-5; clone_size: .; d_call: .
cdr3_aa: CSTGQSDNEQFF; cdr3_nt: TGTTCCACGGGACAATCTGACAATGAGCAGTTCTTC; v_call: TRBV6-5; j_call: TRBJ2-1; clone_size: .; d_call: .
cdr3_aa: CATSERDRDYGYTF; cdr3_nt: TGTGCCACCAGTGAGCGGGACAGGGACTATGGCTACACCTTC; v_call: TRBV24-1; j_call: TRBJ1-2; clone_size: .; d_call: TRBD1
cdr3_aa: CASSLSSTGVPNADEQYF; cdr3_nt: TGTGCCAGCAGCCTATCCTCGACAGGGGTCCCAAACGCGGACGAGCAGTACTTC; v_call: TRBV14; j_call: TRBJ2-7; clone_size: .; d_call: TRBD1
cdr3_aa: CASSFGGWETQYF; cdr3_nt: TGTGCCAGCAGTTTTGGGGGGTGGGAGACCCAGTACTTC; v_call: TRBV12-3/TRBV12-4; j_call: TRBJ2-5; clone_size: .; d_call: .
cdr3_aa: CASSKDTGGSGNTIYF; cdr3_nt: TGTGCCAGCTCAAAGGATACCGGGGGCTCTGGAAACACCATATATTTT; v_call: TRBV18; j_call: TRBJ1-3; clone_size: .; d_call: .
cdr3_aa: CASSSRGLAGPRSTDTQYF; cdr3_nt: TGTGCCAGCAGCTCTAGGGGTCTAGCGGGGCCTCGAAGCACAGATACGCAGTATTTT; v_call: TRBV9; j_call: TRBJ2-3; clone_size: few; d_call: TRBD2
cdr3_aa: CASSTTGGGYSPLHF; cdr3_nt: TGTGCCAGCAGTACAACAGGAGGAGGGTACTCACCCCTCCACTTT; v_call: TRBV14; j_call: TRBJ1-6; clone_size: .; d_call: .
cdr3_aa: CASSLAAPYEQYF; cdr3_nt: TGTGCCAGCAGTTTAGCCGCCCCCTACGAGCAGTACTTC; v_call: TRBV6-5; j_call: TRBJ2-7; clone_size: .; d_call: .
cdr3_aa: CASTSVGLAGYNEQFF; cdr3_nt: TGTGCCAGCACTTCGGTCGGACTAGCGGGTTACAATGAGCAGTTCTTC; v_call: TRBV2; j_call: TRBJ2-1; clone_size: .; d_call: TRBD2
cdr3_aa: CASSSGGRDIQYF; cdr3_nt: TGTGCCAGCAGTTCCGGGGGGCGTGACATTCAGTACTTC; v_call: TRBV11-2; j_call: TRBJ2-4; clone_size: .; d_call: .
cdr3_aa: CASSPDKLNYGYTF; cdr3_nt: TGTGCCAGCTCTCCGGACAAGCTTAACTATGGCTACACCTTC; v_call: TRBV18; j_call: TRBJ1-2; clone_size: .; d_call: .
cdr3_aa: CASQREVRLFF; cdr3_nt: TGTGCCAGTCAACGGGAGGTGAGACTGTTTTTT; v_call: TRBV7-9; j_call: TRBJ1-4; clone_size: .; d_call: .
cdr3_aa: CASSLISGGASHNEQFF; cdr3_nt: TGTGCCAGCAGCTTAATTAGCGGGGGGGCTTCACACAATGAGCAGTTCTTC; v_call: TRBV7-3; j_call: TRBJ2-1; clone_size: .; d_call: TRBD2